This T cell receptor (beta chain) was found in a study of blood T cells in healthy people across ages. The authors ran a second PCR of roughly 6 to 12 cycles using a sample-barcoded 5' primer and a J-beta primer mix. TCRdb called the 5' RACE reads again in MiXCR, with one record for every CDR3 protein. The table shows 540,000 or so distinct CDR3 sequences, with roughly 43% occurring only once. The V gene lost 6 bases and the J gene lost 2 bases, with 15 bases spanning the gap. The CDR3 has 15 amino acids. The germline V gene encodes CDR1 MDHEN and CDR2 SYDVKM. The sequence was collected from an elderly man in good health. Specimen: blood. The chain uses TRBV28 and TRBJ2-3, with D tentatively TRBD2 (6 bases). Written as DNA, the CDR3 is TGTGCCAGCAGACCCAGGGACTCTACCACAGATACGCAGTATTTT. Translated, it gives CASRPRDSTTDTQYF.